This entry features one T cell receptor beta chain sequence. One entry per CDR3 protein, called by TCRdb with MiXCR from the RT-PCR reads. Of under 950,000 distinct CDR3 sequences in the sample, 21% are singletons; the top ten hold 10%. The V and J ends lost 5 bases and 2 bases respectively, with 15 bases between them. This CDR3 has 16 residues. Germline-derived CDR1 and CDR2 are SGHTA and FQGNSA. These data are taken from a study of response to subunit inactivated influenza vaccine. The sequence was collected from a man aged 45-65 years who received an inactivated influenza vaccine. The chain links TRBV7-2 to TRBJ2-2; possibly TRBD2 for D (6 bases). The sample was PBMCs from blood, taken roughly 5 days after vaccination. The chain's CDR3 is CASSLNGGYNTGELFF. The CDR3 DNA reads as TGTGCCAGCAGCCTAAACGGGGGTTATAACACCGGGGAGCTGTTTTTT.